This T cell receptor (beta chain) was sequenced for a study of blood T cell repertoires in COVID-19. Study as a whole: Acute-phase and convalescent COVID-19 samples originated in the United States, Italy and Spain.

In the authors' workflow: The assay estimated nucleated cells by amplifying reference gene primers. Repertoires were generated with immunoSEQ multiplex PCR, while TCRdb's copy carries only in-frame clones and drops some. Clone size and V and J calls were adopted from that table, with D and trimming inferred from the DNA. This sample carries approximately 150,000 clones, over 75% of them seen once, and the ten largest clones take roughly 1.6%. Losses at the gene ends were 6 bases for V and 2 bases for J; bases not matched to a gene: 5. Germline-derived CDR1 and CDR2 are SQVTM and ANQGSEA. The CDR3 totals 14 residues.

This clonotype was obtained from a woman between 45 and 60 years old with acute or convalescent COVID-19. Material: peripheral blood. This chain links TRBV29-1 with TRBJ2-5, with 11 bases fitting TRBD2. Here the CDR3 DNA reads TGCAGCGTCCGGGGGACTAGCGGACAAGAGACCCAGTACTTC. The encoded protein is CSVRGTSGQETQYF.